Sequencing of this TCR beta chain was carried out in a study of lung T cells in sarcoidosis with Löfgren's syndrome. Findings and caveats of the study: Multiple Löfgren's syndrome patients reportedly shared TRAV12-1 and TRBV2 CDR3 motifs.

TCRdb ran MiXCR on the reads and lists one entry per CDR3 protein. The table shows tens of thousands of distinct CDR3 sequences, with 21% occurring only once. The CDR3 spans 17 residues. CDR1 is LNHNV and CDR2 is YYDKDF in the germline V gene (reference sequence). V was pared by 4 bases and J by 1 base, with 19 bases between. This clonotype appeared many times. What it recognizes is unknown. The sequence came from a human donor with sarcoidosis (Löfgren's syndrome or another form), or a control subject (not recorded which). Sequencing input: CD4+ T cells from PBMCs. The rearrangement uses TRBV15 and TRBJ1-1; D is ambiguous. The CDR3 sequence is CATSTPFTQAGNTEAFF. For the CDR3, the DNA is TGTGCCACCAGCACCCCGTTTACGCAGGCAGGGAACACTGAAGCTTTCTTT.